Listed below are T cell receptor beta chains from one sample, sequenced in a study of OX40 agonist ivuxolimab in advanced cancers. The method was immunoSEQ multiplex PCR; TCRdb's version includes in-frame clones alone and lacks a portion of them. The sample lists 55,000 to 70,000 clones; about nine tenths were seen once. The specimen comprised CD4+ or CD8+ T cells sorted from blood, sampled in a trial of the OX40 agonist ivuxolimab. These TCRs come from an adult with an advanced solid tumor such as melanoma, head and neck, liver or kidney cancer. The CDR3 runs from the conserved cysteine through the conserved F or W. The order of the fields is CDR3 DNA, CDR3 protein, J gene, V gene, D gene, clone size. D genes are given only for firm matches. A clone size is listed for some rows: how often the clone was seen (once, few, many), or a class if it is expanded.

CDR3nt: TGCGCCAGCAGCCCGGGGTTAAAAGCCTCCCGCGCTGAAGCTTTCTTT; CDR3aa: CASSPGLKASRAEAFF; j_gene: TRBJ1-1; v_gene: TRBV5-1; d_gene: .; abundance: .
CDR3nt: TGTGCCAGCAGCCCCCTAAACTCGGGCGGGGCCTACAATGAGCAGTTCTTC; CDR3aa: CASSPLNSGGAYNEQFF; j_gene: TRBJ2-1; v_gene: TRBV6-4; d_gene: .; abundance: .
CDR3nt: TGTGCCAGCAGATCCAAGGTTACCCCTTCACCCCTCCACTTT; CDR3aa: CASRSKVTPSPLHF; j_gene: TRBJ1-6; v_gene: TRBV25-1; d_gene: .; abundance: .
CDR3nt: TGTGCCAGCAGACCGACTGTGACAGGGGGGGAGCAGTACTTC; CDR3aa: CASRPTVTGGEQYF; j_gene: TRBJ2-7; v_gene: TRBV6-1; d_gene: TRBD1; abundance: .
CDR3nt: TGCGCCAGTAACCCGGGACAGGGCCCCACAGATACGCAGTATTTT; CDR3aa: CASNPGQGPTDTQYF; j_gene: TRBJ2-3; v_gene: TRBV4-1; d_gene: TRBD1; abundance: .
CDR3nt: TGCGCCAGCAGTGAGCAGAATTATGGTGGCTACACCTTC; CDR3aa: CASSEQNYGGYTF; j_gene: TRBJ1-2; v_gene: TRBV10-2; d_gene: .; abundance: few
CDR3nt: TGTGCCAGCAGGCCCCGGGGGGTGGGATACGAGCAGTACTTC; CDR3aa: CASRPRGVGYEQYF; j_gene: TRBJ2-7; v_gene: TRBV6-1; d_gene: TRBD2; abundance: .
CDR3nt: TGTGCCAGCAGGCCAGGACCCACCGGGGAGCTGTTTTTT; CDR3aa: CASRPGPTGELFF; j_gene: TRBJ2-2; v_gene: TRBV2; d_gene: .; abundance: .
CDR3nt: TGTGCCAGCAGTGAAGCGGTTGGGGAGAATTCACCCCTCCACTTT; CDR3aa: CASSEAVGENSPLHF; j_gene: TRBJ1-6; v_gene: TRBV6-1; d_gene: .; abundance: few
CDR3nt: TGTGCCAGCAGCCCTGGGACGGACCTAGCCAAAAACATTCAGTACTTC; CDR3aa: CASSPGTDLAKNIQYF; j_gene: TRBJ2-4; v_gene: TRBV5-4; d_gene: .; abundance: few
CDR3nt: TGCGCCAGCAGCTCATCCGGACCCCCCTACGAGCAGTACTTC; CDR3aa: CASSSSGPPYEQYF; j_gene: TRBJ2-7; v_gene: TRBV5-1; d_gene: .; abundance: few
CDR3nt: TGCGCCAGCAGAGAACTAGCGGGGACCTCCTACGAGCAGTACTTC; CDR3aa: CASRELAGTSYEQYF; j_gene: TRBJ2-7; v_gene: TRBV10-2; d_gene: TRBD2; abundance: .
CDR3nt: TGCGCCAGCAGCCCTTCGGCGGGGGGCCCCCAAGAGACCCAGTACTTC; CDR3aa: CASSPSAGGPQETQYF; j_gene: TRBJ2-5; v_gene: TRBV5-1; d_gene: TRBD2; abundance: .
CDR3nt: TGTGCCAGCAATTGGGGGACGAACACTGAAGCTTTCTTT; CDR3aa: CASNWGTNTEAFF; j_gene: TRBJ1-1; v_gene: TRBV6-1; d_gene: .; abundance: once
CDR3nt: TGTGCCAGCAGTGAAGGGGGCGGCGGGGAGCTGTTTTTT; CDR3aa: CASSEGGGGELFF; j_gene: TRBJ2-2; v_gene: TRBV6-1; d_gene: .; abundance: .
CDR3nt: TGTGCCTGGAGTGTGCCGTCGGGTCATCAGCCCCAGCATTTT; CDR3aa: CAWSVPSGHQPQHF; j_gene: TRBJ1-5; v_gene: TRBV30; d_gene: .; abundance: .
CDR3nt: TGTGCCAGTAGTATAGGACTAGCGGGGGTTGAGACCCAGTACTTC; CDR3aa: CASSIGLAGVETQYF; j_gene: TRBJ2-5; v_gene: TRBV19; d_gene: TRBD2; abundance: .
CDR3nt: TGTGCCAGCAGCTTGGAGTATGGCGGGGAGCTGTTTTTT; CDR3aa: CASSLEYGGELFF; j_gene: TRBJ2-2; v_gene: TRBV5-4; d_gene: .; abundance: .
CDR3nt: TGTGCCAGCAGTCCTGAGGGGGGCAACATGTATGAAGCTTTCTTT; CDR3aa: CASSPEGGNMYEAFF; j_gene: TRBJ1-1; v_gene: TRBV27; d_gene: .; abundance: .
CDR3nt: TGTGCCAGCAGCTTGTACACAAAGAACACTGAAGCTTTCTTT; CDR3aa: CASSLYTKNTEAFF; j_gene: TRBJ1-1; v_gene: TRBV11-2; d_gene: .; abundance: .
CDR3nt: TGTGCCAGCAGCTTAACGGCTAACTATGGCTACACCTTC; CDR3aa: CASSLTANYGYTF; j_gene: TRBJ1-2; v_gene: TRBV11-2; d_gene: .; abundance: .
CDR3nt: TGTGCCAGCAGCTTAGCGGGCCAGACTAATGAAAAACTGTTTTTT; CDR3aa: CASSLAGQTNEKLFF; j_gene: TRBJ1-4; v_gene: TRBV7-8; d_gene: .; abundance: .
CDR3nt: TGTGCCAGCAGTGGGTGGGGGACAGGGATGTCCTACGAGCAGTACTTC; CDR3aa: CASSGWGTGMSYEQYF; j_gene: TRBJ2-7; v_gene: TRBV25-1; d_gene: TRBD1; abundance: .
CDR3nt: TGTGCCAGCAGCTTAGAACGACGAGGGGTGCTGGGTGAGCAGTTCTTC; CDR3aa: CASSLERRGVLGEQFF; j_gene: TRBJ2-1; v_gene: TRBV7-6; d_gene: .; abundance: .
CDR3nt: TGTGCCAGCAGTTTAAGCAGACAGGGTGGTGAAGCTTTCTTT; CDR3aa: CASSLSRQGGEAFF; j_gene: TRBJ1-1; v_gene: TRBV27; d_gene: TRBD1; abundance: .
CDR3nt: TGTGCCAGCAGCTGGGCCCAGTTCGGGACAGATACCCTAGCGCATCAGCCCCAGCATTTT; CDR3aa: CASSWAQFGTDTLAHQPQHF; j_gene: TRBJ1-5; v_gene: TRBV7-8; d_gene: TRBD1; abundance: .